This T cell receptor beta chain was retrieved from a study of human T cells and chemical hapten exposure. Study overall: Readings were taken at 6 days from patch tests that had applied 0.01% DPC to the upper back. The study's findings and limits: Healthy individuals' immune responses may differ from those of donors, who had alopecia. No change in TCRs above 1 in 1000 frequency was produced by DPC sensitization.

In this sample, this clonotype turned up many times. What it recognizes is unknown. Indicated time point: patch test 1, 2 weeks after DPC sensitization. As for treatment: therapeutic diphenylcyclopropenone sensitization with weekly scalp DPC. Extraction of total RNA was performed on unfractionated whole blood. J was trimmed by 4 bases and V by 7 bases; bases with no gene match: 7. This CDR3 is built from 14 residues. The germline V gene encodes CDR1 ENHRY and CDR2 SYGVKD. Unique molecular identifiers were attached to individual cDNA molecules during library preparation. MiXCR was run by TCRdb on the RACE reads, yielding one entry per CDR3 protein. This sample has 39,000 or so distinct CDR3 sequences, with around 3.8% found just once.

This clonotype was obtained from a man aged 50 to 59 with alopecia areata. Some clones in this sample may be carry-over from other donors' samples. This material consisted of whole blood, taken in connection with sensitization to the hapten diphenylcyclopropenone (DPC). This rearrangement joins TRBV10-3 to TRBJ1-2, with 9 bases matching TRBD1. CDR3 in amino acids: CAITPGQGSYGYTF. In DNA form, the CDR3 reads TGTGCCATCACCCCGGGACAGGGATCCTATGGCTACACCTTC.